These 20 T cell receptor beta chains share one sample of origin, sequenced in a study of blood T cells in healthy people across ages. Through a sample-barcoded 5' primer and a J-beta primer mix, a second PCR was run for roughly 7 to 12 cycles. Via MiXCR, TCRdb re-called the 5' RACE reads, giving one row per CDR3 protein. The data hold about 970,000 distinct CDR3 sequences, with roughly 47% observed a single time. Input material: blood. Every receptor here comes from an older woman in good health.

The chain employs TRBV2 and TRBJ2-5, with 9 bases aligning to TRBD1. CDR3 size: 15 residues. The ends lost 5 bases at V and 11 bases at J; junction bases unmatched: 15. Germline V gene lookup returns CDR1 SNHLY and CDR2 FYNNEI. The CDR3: CASSYRDRDEEEQYF. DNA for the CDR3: TGTGCCAGCAGTTATCGGGACAGGGATGAGGAAGAGCAGTACTTC. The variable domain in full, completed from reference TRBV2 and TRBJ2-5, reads EPEVTQTPSHQVTQMGQEVILRCVPISNHLYFYWYRQILGQKVEFLVSFYNNEISEKSEIFDDQFSVERPDGSNFTLKIRSTKLEDSAMYFCASSYRDRDEEEQYFGPGTRLLVL.

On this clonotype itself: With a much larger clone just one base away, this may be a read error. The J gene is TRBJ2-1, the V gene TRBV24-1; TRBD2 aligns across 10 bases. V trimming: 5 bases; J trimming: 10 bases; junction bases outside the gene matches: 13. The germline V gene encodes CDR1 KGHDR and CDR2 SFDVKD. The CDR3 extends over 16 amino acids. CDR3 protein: CATSVGTSARKYEQFF. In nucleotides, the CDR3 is TGTGCCACCAGTGTCGGGACTAGCGCGAGAAAATACGAGCAGTTCTTC.

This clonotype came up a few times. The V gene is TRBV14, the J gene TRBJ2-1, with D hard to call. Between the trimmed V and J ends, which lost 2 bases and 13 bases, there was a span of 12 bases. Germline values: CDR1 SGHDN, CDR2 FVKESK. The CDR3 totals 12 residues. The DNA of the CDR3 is TGTGCCAGCAGCCAAAATCGGGTTCAACAGTTCTTC. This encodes CASSQNRVQQFF.

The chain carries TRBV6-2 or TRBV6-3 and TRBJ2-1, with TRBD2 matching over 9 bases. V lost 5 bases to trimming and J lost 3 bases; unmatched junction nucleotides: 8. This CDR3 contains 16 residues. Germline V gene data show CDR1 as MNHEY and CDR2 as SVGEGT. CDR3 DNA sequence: TGTGCCAGCAGTGGAAAGGCGGGAGGGGGCTACAATGAGCAGTTCTTC. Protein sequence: CASSGKAGGGYNEQFF.

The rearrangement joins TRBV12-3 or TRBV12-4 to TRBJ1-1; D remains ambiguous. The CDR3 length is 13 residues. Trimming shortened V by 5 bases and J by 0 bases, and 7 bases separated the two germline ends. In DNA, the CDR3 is TGTGCCAGCAGTAAAAGAGTGAACACTGAAGCTTTCTTT. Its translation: CASSKRVNTEAFF.

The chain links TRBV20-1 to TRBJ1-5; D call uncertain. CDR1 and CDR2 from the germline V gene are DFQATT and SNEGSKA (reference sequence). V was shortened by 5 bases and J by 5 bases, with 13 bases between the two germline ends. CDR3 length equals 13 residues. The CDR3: CSAYRTLDQPQHF. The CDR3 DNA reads TGCAGTGCTTACCGGACCTTGGATCAGCCCCAGCATTTT.

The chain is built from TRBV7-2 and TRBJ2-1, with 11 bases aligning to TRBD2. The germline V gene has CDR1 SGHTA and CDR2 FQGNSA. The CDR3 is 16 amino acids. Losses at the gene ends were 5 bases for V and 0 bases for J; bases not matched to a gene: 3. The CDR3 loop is CASSRTSGFSYNEQFF. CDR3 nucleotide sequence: TGTGCCAGCAGCCGGACTAGCGGGTTCTCCTACAATGAGCAGTTCTTC.

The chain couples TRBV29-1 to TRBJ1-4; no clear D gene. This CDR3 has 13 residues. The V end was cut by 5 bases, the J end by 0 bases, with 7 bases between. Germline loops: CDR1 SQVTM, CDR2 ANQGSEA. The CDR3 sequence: CSVSGSTNEKLFF. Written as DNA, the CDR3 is TGCAGCGTTTCGGGTTCAACTAATGAAAAACTGTTTTTT.

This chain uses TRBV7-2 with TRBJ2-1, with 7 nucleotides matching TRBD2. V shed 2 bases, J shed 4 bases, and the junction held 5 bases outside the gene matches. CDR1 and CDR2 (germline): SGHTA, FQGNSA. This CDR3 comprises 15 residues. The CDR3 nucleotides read TGTGCCAGCAGCTTAACTAGCGCTGTTTACAATGAGCAGTTCTTC. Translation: CASSLTSAVYNEQFF.

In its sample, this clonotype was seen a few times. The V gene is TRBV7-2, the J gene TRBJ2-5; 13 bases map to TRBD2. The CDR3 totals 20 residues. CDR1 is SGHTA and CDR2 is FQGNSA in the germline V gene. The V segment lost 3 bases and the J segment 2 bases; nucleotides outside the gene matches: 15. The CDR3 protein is CASSLLLGLAGVSVQETQYF. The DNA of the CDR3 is TGTGCCAGCAGCTTGTTGCTTGGACTAGCGGGAGTCTCGGTTCAAGAGACCCAGTACTTC. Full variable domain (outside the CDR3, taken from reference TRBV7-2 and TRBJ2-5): GAGVSQSPSNKVTEKGKDVELRCDPISGHTALYWYRQSLGQGLEFLIYFQGNSAPDKSGLPSDRFSAERTGGSVSTLTIQRTQQEDSAVYLCASSLLLGLAGVSVQETQYFGPGTRLLVL.

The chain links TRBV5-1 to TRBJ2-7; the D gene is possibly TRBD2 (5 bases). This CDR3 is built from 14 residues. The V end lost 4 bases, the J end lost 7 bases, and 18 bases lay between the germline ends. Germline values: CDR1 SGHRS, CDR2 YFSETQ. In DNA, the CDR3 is TGCGCCAGCAGCAACGGACTCTACTACAATGAGCAGTACTTC. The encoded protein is CASSNGLYYNEQYF.

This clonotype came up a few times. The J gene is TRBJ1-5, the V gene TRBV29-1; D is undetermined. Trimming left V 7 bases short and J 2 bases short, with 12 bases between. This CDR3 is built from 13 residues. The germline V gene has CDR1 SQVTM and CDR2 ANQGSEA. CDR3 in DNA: TGCAGCGCAAAAGCGGGAGGCAATCAGCCCCAGCATTTT. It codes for CSAKAGGNQPQHF.

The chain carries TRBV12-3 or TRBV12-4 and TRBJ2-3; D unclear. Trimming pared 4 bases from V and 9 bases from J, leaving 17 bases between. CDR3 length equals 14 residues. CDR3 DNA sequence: TGTGCCAGCAGTTCCTCCTTAGGCTTCGGGACGCAGTATTTT. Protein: CASSSSLGFGTQYF.

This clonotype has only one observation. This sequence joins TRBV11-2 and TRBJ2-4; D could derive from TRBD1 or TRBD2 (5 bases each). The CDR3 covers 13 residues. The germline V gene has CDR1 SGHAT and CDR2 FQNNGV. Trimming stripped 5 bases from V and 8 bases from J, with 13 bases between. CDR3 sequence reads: CASSPFRGDIQYF. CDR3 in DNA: TGTGCCAGCAGCCCTTTTCGAGGGGACATTCAGTACTTC.

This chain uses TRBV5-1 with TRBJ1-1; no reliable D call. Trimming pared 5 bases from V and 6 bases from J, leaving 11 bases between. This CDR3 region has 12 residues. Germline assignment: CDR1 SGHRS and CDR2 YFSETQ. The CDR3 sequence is CASSTMGAEAFF. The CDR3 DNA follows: TGCGCCAGCAGTACAATGGGTGCTGAAGCTTTCTTT.

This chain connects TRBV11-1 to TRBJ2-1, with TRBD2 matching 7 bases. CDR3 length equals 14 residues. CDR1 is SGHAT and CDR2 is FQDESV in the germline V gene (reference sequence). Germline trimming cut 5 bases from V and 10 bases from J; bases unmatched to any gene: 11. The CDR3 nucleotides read TGTGCCAGCAGCCTGAAGACTAGCTTCGGGGAGCAGTTCTTC. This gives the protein CASSLKTSFGEQFF.

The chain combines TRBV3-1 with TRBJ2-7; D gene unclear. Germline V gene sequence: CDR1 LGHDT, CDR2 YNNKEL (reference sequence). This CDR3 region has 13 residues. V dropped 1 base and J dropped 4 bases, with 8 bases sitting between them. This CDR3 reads CASSQAPAYEQYF. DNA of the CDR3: TGTGCCAGCAGCCAAGCGCCAGCATACGAGCAGTACTTC.

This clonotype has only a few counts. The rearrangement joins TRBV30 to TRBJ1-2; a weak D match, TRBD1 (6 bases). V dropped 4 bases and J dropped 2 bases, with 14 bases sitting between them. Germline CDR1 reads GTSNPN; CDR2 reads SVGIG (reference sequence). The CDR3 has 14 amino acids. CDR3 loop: CAWKNRANNYGYTF. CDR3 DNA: TGTGCCTGGAAGAACAGGGCCAACAACTATGGCTACACCTTC.

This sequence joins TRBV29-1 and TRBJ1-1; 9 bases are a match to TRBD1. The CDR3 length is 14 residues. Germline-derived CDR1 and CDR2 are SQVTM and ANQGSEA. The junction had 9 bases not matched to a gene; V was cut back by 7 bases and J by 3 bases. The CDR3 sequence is CSAQRDREDTEAFF. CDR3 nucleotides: TGCAGCGCCCAACGGGACAGGGAGGACACTGAAGCTTTCTTT.

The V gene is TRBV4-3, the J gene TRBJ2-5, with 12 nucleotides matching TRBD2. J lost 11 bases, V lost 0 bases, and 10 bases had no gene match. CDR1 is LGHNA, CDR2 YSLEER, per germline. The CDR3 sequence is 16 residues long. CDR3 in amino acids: CASSQERLAGVNEQYF. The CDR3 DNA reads TGCGCCAGCAGCCAAGAAAGACTAGCGGGAGTCAATGAGCAGTACTTC.